These T cell receptor beta chains were read from a single sample in a study of TIL therapy for anti-PD-1-resistant metastatic lung cancer. Sequencing used immunoSEQ multiplex PCR; TCRdb keeps in-frame clones, though not all of them. The sample contains 25,000 to 30,000 clones, less than 65% of which appear only once. Sequencing used tumor tissue, obtained at baseline. All receptors come from a woman between 25 and 80 years old with non-small cell lung cancer. CDR3s leave out the opening cysteine and the closing phenylalanine or tryptophan.

CDR3 protein,J gene,V gene
ASSLGPGNTIY,TRBJ1-3,TRBV7-2
ASNRDSNQPQH,TRBJ1-5,TRBV2
ASSDFAGGINEQF,TRBJ2-1,TRBV6-4
ASSASGYYGYT,TRBJ1-2,TRBV27
ASSLDWAGYT,TRBJ1-2,TRBV7-9
ASSDRGFGNTIY,TRBJ1-3,TRBV6-1
ASSLTGFGNTIY,TRBJ1-3,TRBV6-5
ASSLEPDGELF,TRBJ2-2,TRBV5-1
ASMERGTYNEQF,TRBJ2-1,TRBV27
ARGQGYEQY,TRBJ2-7,TRBV30
ASSPDRGRVRTEAF,TRBJ1-1,TRBV18
ASSAGLAGGLRYEQY,TRBJ2-7,TRBV27
ASSLTGLGYT,TRBJ1-2,TRBV14
ASSRPPLNKAF,TRBJ1-1,TRBV11-3
ASSEFSGRTDTQY,TRBJ2-3,TRBV2
ASLAGGPTDEQY,TRBJ2-7,TRBV10-3
ASSQDLGAFTEAF,TRBJ1-1,TRBV4-2
ASSAGLAGAETQY,TRBJ2-5,TRBV5-1
ATSRVRDNEQF,TRBJ2-1,TRBV15
ASSIFLTSNTGELF,TRBJ2-2,TRBV19
ASSLNVRSYEQY,TRBJ2-7,TRBV5-1
ASSDQQGADYGYT,TRBJ1-2,TRBV6-1
ASSISGRGGNQPQH,TRBJ1-5,TRBV19
ASSLGTASYNEQF,TRBJ2-1,TRBV5-6
SASPGGEQF,TRBJ2-1,TRBV20-1
ATSSLEGGGYEQY,TRBJ2-7,TRBV15
ASSGGGIEAF,TRBJ1-1,TRBV5-1
ASSNPNTPGELF,TRBJ2-2,TRBV9
ASSFGDRVWRGANVLT,TRBJ2-6,TRBV7-2
ASSLGWNGEQY,TRBJ2-7,TRBV28
ASSAGQGIHGYT,TRBJ1-2,TRBV18
ASKETGYTDTQY,TRBJ2-3,TRBV10-2
ASRDSRSSNQPQH,TRBJ1-5,TRBV10-2
ASSSWTGGDGREQY,TRBJ2-7,TRBV19
ASSVRLRDWDEQF,TRBJ2-1,TRBV9
ATRETVPGNTIY,TRBJ1-3,TRBV15
ASSTTSGWEQY,TRBJ2-7,TRBV7-8
ASSLQPSTDTQY,TRBJ2-3,TRBV5-1
ASPGLGVRETQY,TRBJ2-5,TRBV21-1
ASSEWIGTKLAGGSYEQY,TRBJ2-7,TRBV6-1
ASSLFGLVTEAF,TRBJ1-1,TRBV11-2
ASSFYGENTEAF,TRBJ1-1,TRBV5-1
ASSDVQRFSLGEQY,TRBJ2-7,TRBV2
ASSQGGYGNTIY,TRBJ1-3,TRBV7-9
ASSSYATARYQETQY,TRBJ2-5,TRBV7-7
ASREQGLTWGYT,TRBJ1-2,TRBV27
ASSYDLGNGYT,TRBJ1-2,TRBV6-5
ASSLQGTYNEQF,TRBJ2-1,TRBV6-1
ASSLNVGGANVLT,TRBJ2-6,TRBV11-2
ASRDSAILFSYEQY,TRBJ2-7,TRBV6-6
ASSGDRAGEQY,TRBJ2-7,TRBV10-2
ASSLASRADEQF,TRBJ2-1,TRBV7-6
ASSEAGVGEQY,TRBJ2-7,TRBV5-4
ASSLVGRAAGNTIY,TRBJ1-3,TRBV5-1
AISSGLASSYNEQF,TRBJ2-1,TRBV10-3
AISDRTGAGEQF,TRBJ2-1,TRBV10-3
ASRNRGRDLSSGNTIY,TRBJ1-3,TRBV2
SAYAGESQH,TRBJ1-5,TRBV29-1
ASSTWTGSEQF,TRBJ2-1,TRBV5-6